Listed below are T cell receptor beta chains from one sample, sequenced in a study of shared clonotypes between healthy human individuals. Clones were read by immunoSEQ multiplex PCR, and TCRdb kept only the in-frame ones, dropping some. The data contain about 2.1 million clones, approximately 94% of them singletons. The sequencing sample was made of naive CD8+ T cells from PBMCs. The receptor source for this set is a man aged 18-30 years in good health. Some clones in this sample may be carry-over from other donors' samples. Each CDR3 is given with its conserved first and last residue. The D gene is left open where the match is weak.

D,V,CDR3
-,TRBV28,CASSSPGYNEQFF
TRBD2,TRBV7-3,CASSLLPGGVSDTQYF
TRBD1,TRBV28,CASSLPIRTGVEVGELFF
-,TRBV4-2,CASSTQNTEAFF
TRBD1,TRBV28,CASRGRGLGTEAFF
TRBD2,TRBV28,CASRQGTSGPPNF
-,TRBV9,CASSTGSNYGYTF
-,TRBV6-1,CASSGQNGMNYGYTF
-,TRBV19,CASSIGADQYPETQYF
TRBD1,TRBV25-1,CATYQGDGYTF
-,TRBV6-5,CASSYNSVFEGTEAFF
-,TRBV13,CASSLFGEQRNTIYF
TRBD1,TRBV4-1,CASSQSPGTGTYEQYF
TRBD2,TRBV7-8,CASSRLAGVGSEQFF
-,TRBV7-2,CASSLMGSGNEQFF
-,TRBV27,CASSLSKSNTEAFF